The source of this T cell receptor (beta chain) is a study of blood T cell repertoires in COVID-19. Whole-study context: Donors in the United States, Italy and Spain gave samples during acute or convalescent COVID-19. The cDNA or gDNA used as material had been derived from T cells, B-cell-depleted T cells, or PBMCs.

In assigning cohorts, the study relied on participant-reported clinical history. This CDR3 is 15 amino acids long. With V trimmed by 7 bases and J by 3 bases, 11 bases remained unmatched. CDR1 MNHEY and CDR2 SMNVEV come from the germline V gene (reference sequence). In the source study's methods: Cell counts per sample came from amplifying reference gene primers. Sequenced by immunoSEQ multiplex PCR; TCRdb stores in-frame clones only, minus some. The V and J calls and clone size were taken over from that table, and D and trimming were inferred from the DNA. The table shows hundreds of thousands of clones, with 70% to 90% occurring only once.

J is TRBJ1-2 and V is TRBV27; 7 positions agree with TRBD1. The clonotype was recovered from a woman in her late teens or twenties with acute COVID-19. Specimen: PBMCs or T cells enriched from blood (not recorded which). The DNA of the CDR3 is TGTGCCAGCAAGAACTCAGGACAGGTTGACTATGGCTACACCTTC. Residues: CASKNSGQVDYGYTF.